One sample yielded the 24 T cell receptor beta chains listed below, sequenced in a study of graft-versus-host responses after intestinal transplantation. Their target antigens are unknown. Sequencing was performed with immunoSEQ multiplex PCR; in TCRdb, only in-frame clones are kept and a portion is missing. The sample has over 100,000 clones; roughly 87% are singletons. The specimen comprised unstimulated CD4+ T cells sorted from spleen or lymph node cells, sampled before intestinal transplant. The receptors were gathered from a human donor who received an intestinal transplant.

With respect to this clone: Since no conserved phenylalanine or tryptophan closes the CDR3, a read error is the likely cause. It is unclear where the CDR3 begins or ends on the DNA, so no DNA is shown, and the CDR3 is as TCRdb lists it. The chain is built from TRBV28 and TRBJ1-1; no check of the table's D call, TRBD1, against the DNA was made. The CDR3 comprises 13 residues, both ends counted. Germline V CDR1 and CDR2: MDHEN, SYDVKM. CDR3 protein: CASSFTFSAGYTL.

The CDR3: CASSFMRTEAFF. The DNA of the CDR3 is TGTGCCAGCAGTTTTATGAGGACTGAAGCTTTCTTT. The V and J genes are TRBV28 and TRBJ1-1, with no clear D. CDR3 length equals 12 residues. The V gene's germline CDR1 is MDHEN and CDR2 SYDVKM. V lost 3 bases and J lost 5, with 7 bases in between.

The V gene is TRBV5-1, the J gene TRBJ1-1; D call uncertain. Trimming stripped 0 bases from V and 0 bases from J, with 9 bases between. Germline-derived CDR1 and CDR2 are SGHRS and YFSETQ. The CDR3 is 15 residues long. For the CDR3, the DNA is TGCGCCAGCAGCTTGGGCCCCCAGATGAACACTGAAGCTTTCTTT. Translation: CASSLGPQMNTEAFF.

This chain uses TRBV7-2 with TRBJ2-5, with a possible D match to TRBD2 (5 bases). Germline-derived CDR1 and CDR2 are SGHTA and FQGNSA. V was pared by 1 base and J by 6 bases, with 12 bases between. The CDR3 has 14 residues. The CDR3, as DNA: TGTGCCAGCAGCTTAGGAGGGAGCTTGAAGACCCAGTACTTC. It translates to CASSLGGSLKTQYF.

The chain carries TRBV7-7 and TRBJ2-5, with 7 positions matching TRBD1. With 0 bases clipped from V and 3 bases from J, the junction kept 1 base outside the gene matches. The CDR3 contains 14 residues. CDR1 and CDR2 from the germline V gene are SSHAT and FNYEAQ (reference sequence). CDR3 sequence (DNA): TGTGCCAGCAGCTTAGCTACAGGGGAAGAGACCCAGTACTTC. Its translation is CASSLATGEETQYF.

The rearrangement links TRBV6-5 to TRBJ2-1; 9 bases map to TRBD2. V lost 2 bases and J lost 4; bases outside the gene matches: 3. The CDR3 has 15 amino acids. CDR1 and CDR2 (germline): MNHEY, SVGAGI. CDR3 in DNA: TGTGCCAGCAGTTACGCGGGGGGGGTTTACAATGAGCAGTTCTTC. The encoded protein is CASSYAGGVYNEQFF.

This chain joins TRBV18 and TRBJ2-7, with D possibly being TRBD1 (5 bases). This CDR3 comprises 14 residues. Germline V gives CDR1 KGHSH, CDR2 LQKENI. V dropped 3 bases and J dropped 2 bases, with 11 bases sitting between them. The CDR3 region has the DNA TGTGCCAGCTCACCGGGGCTACGCACCTACGAGCAGTACTTC. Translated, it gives CASSPGLRTYEQYF.

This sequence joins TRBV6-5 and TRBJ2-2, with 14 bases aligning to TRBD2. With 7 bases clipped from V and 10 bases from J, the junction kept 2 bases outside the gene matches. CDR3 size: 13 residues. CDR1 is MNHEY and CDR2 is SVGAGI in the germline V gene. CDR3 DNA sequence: TGTGCCAGCAAGGGACTAGCGGGGGAGGAGCTGTTTTTT. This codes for CASKGLAGEELFF.

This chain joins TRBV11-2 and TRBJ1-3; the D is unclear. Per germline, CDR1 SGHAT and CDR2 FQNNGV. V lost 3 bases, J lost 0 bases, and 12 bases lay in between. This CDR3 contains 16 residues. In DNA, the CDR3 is TGTGCCAGCAGCTTGACCCCGGGAATCTCTGGAAACACCATATATTTT. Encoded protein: CASSLTPGISGNTIYF.

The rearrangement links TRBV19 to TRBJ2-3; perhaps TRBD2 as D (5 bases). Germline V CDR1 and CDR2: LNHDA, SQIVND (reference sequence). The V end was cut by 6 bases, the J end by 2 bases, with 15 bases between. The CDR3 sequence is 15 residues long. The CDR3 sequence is CASSLDDGDTDTQYF. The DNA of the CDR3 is TGTGCCAGTAGCCTCGACGACGGGGACACAGATACGCAGTATTTT.

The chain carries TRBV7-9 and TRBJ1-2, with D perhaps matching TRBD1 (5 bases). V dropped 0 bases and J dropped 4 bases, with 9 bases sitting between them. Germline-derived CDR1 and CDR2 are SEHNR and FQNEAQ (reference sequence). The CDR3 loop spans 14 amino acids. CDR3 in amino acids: CASSLAGGFYGYTF. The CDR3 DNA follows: TGTGCCAGCAGCTTAGCGGGGGGGTTCTATGGCTACACCTTC.

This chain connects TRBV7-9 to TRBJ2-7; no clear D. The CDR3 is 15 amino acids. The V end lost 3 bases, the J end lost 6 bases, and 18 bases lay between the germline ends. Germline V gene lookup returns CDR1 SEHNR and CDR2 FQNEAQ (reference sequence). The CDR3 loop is CASSLQGQVGGEQYF. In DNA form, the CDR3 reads TGTGCCAGCAGCTTGCAAGGGCAGGTCGGCGGCGAGCAGTACTTC.

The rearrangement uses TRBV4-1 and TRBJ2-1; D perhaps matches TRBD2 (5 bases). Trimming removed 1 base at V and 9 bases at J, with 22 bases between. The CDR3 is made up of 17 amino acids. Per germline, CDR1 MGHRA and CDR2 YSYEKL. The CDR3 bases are TGCGCCAGCAGCCAAGTCTTAACTAGGCCTGGTATCGGTGAGCAGTTCTTC. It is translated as CASSQVLTRPGIGEQFF.

In nucleotides, the CDR3 is TGTGCCAGCAGTGCCGTTGGGGGGGACCCCTACGAGCAGTACTTC. This gives the protein CASSAVGGDPYEQYF. This sequence joins TRBV6-5 and TRBJ2-7, with TRBD2 matching over 7 bases. The germline V gene has CDR1 MNHEY and CDR2 SVGAGI. Trimming at V came to 5 bases and at J to 2 bases, leaving 9 bases not matched to a gene. The CDR3 spans 15 residues.

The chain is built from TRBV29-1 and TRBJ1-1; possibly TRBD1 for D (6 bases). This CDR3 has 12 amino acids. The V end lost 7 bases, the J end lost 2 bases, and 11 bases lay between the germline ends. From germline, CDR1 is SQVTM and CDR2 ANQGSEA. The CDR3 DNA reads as TGCAGCGCGGGAGGGGGTAACACTGAAGCTTTCTTT. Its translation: CSAGGGNTEAFF.

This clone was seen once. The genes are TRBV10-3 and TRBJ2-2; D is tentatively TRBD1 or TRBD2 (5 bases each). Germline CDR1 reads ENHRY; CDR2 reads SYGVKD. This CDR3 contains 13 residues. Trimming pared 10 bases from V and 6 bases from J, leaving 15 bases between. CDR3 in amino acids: CATWTPGPGELFF. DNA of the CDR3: TGTGCCACCTGGACCCCGGGGCCCGGGGAGCTGTTTTTT.

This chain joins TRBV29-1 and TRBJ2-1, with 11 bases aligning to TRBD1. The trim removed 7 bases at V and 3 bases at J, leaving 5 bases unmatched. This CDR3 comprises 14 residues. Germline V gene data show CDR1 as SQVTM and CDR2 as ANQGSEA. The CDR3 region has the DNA TGCAGCGCTAGCGGGACAGGGGGCTACAATGAGCAGTTCTTC. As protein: CSASGTGGYNEQFF.

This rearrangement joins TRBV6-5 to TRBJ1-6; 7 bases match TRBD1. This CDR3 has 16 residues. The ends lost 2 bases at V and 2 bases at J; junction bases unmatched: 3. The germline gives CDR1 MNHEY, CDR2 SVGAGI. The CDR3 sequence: CASSYGQVAYNSPLHF. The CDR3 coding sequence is TGTGCCAGCAGTTACGGACAGGTTGCCTATAATTCACCCCTCCACTTT.

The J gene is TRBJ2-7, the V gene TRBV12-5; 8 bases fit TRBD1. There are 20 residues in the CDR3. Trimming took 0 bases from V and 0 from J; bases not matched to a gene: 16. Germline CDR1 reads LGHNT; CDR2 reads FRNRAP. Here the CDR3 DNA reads TGTGCTAGTGGTTTGGTAACCGGGACAGGCCTTTCCACTAGCTCCTACGAGCAGTACTTC. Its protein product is CASGLVTGTGLSTSSYEQYF.

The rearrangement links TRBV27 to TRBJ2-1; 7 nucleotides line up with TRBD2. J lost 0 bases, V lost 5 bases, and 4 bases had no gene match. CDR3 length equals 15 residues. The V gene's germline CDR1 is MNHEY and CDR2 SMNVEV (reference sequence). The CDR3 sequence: CASSRRESSYNEQFF. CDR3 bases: TGTGCCAGCAGTAGGCGGGAGAGCTCCTACAATGAGCAGTTCTTC.

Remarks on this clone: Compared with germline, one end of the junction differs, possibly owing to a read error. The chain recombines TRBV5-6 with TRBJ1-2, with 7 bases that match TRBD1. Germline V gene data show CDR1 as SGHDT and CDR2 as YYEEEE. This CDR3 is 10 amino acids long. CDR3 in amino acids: CASRPDRDPF. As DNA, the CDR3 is TGTGCCAGCAGACCAGACAGGGACCCCTTC.

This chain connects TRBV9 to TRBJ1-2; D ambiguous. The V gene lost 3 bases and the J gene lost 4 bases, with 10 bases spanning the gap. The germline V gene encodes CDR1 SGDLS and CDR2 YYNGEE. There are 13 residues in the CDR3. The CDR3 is CASSATESYGYTF. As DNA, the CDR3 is TGTGCCAGCAGCGCTACAGAGAGCTATGGCTACACCTTC.

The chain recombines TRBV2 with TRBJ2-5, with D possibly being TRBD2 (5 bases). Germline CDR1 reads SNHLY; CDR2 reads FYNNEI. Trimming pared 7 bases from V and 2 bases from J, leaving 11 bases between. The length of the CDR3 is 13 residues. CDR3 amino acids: CASILEIQETQYF. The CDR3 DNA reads TGTGCCAGCATACTAGAGATTCAAGAGACCCAGTACTTC.

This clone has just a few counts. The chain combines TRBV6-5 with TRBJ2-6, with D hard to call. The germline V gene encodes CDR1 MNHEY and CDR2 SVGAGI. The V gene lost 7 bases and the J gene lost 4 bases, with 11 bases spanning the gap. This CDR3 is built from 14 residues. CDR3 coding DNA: TGTGCCAGCACCACGCAGTACGGGGCCAACGTCCTGACTTTC. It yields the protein CASTTQYGANVLTF.